This T cell receptor beta chain was recovered during a study of cytomegalovirus exposure and HLA in healthy donors. 60 Vbeta and 13 Jbeta primers were used in PCR. The data were produced by immunoSEQ multiplex PCR, yet TCRdb's version contains in-frame clones alone and is incomplete. The sample has about 59,000 clones, 70% to 75% seen once. Regarding the study as a whole: Reports state that TCR beta sequences accurately predicted most subjects' HLA-A and HLA-B alleles.

As to this clone: Its antigen remains unknown.

V lost 1 base and J lost 7, with 10 bases in between. The CDR3 runs 13 residues. The germline V gene has CDR1 MGHRA and CDR2 YSYEKL. The clonotype comes from a young man in good health and CMV-seropositive. The genes are TRBV4-1 and TRBJ1-2; possibly TRBD1 for D (5 bases). What was sequenced was PBMCs. The CDR3 DNA reads TGCGCCAGCAGCCAAGTTGGGGGGGTTGGCTACACCTTC. Translated: CASSQVGGVGYTF.